Listed here are 2 T cell receptor beta chains from one sample, sequenced in a study of blood T cell repertoires in COVID-19. The data were produced by immunoSEQ multiplex PCR, yet TCRdb's version contains in-frame clones alone and is incomplete. The sample shows 300,000 to 450,000 clones, 87% of them seen only once. Sequencing was carried out using peripheral blood. Every receptor here comes from a woman in her fifties or sixties with COVID-19, enrolled during active disease.

The chain uses TRBV11-2 and TRBJ1-1; D not certain. CDR1 SGHAT and CDR2 FQNNGV come from the germline V gene. The CDR3 is 15 amino acids. Trimming took 1 base from V and 4 from J, leaving 13 bases between them. Here the CDR3 DNA reads TGTGCCAGCAGCTTAGGCGGTTTAGGCCTCACTGAAGCTTTCTTT. Its translation is CASSLGGLGLTEAFF. Supplemented by reference TRBV11-2 and TRBJ1-1, the full variable domain reads EAGVAQSPRYKIIEKRQSVAFWCNPISGHATLYWYQQILGQGPKLLIQFQNNGVVDDSQLPKDRFSAERLKGVDSTLKIQPAKLEDSAVYLCASSLGGLGLTEAFFGQGTRLTVV.

V and J are TRBV11-2 and TRBJ2-7; no clear D. Germline V gives CDR1 SGHAT, CDR2 FQNNGV. V gave up 1 base and J gave up 4 bases, with 5 bases separating them. This CDR3 has 12 residues. CDR3 in amino acids: CASSLATYEQYF. CDR3 nucleotide sequence: TGTGCCAGCAGCTTAGCCACATACGAGCAGTACTTC.